Below, one T cell receptor beta chain is given with its context. It lacks a known antigen. No base quality information exists; no much larger clone differs at one position. The immunoSEQ Assay, a bias-controlled multiplex PCR, was used to amplify TCRbeta CDR3 regions from genomic DNA. As for the original processing: The number of nucleated cells in each sample was estimated by amplification of reference gene primers within the assay. Sequence reads were collapsed and filtered to measure the absolute abundance of every unique TCRbeta CDR3 rearrangement. For each sample, productive Simpson clonality was calculated as the square root of Simpson's diversity index across productive rearrangements. Drawn from immuneACCESS, this table holds only the in-frame rearrangements with V and J called that TCRdb kept. Clones are partly lost; checked studies trace under half to an unresolved V gene and leave the rest unexplained. The V and J calls and clone size were taken over from that table, and D and trimming were inferred from the DNA. The sample data list about 380,000 clones, and around 89% of these were observed just once. 1.2% of the sample comes from the top ten.

Participants in the prospective study were aged roughly 18 to 100 years, lived in approximately 26 United States geographic areas, and enrolled through a virtual design. In the prospective study, cohorts were assigned on the basis of participant-reported clinical history obtained from a screening survey and a study questionnaire. For ImmuneRACE Cohort 3, a participant was defined as recovered based on two consecutive negative NP/OP PCR tests, clearance by a healthcare professional, or resolution of symptoms. Each participant in the prospective study had whole blood, serum and a nasopharyngeal or oropharyngeal swab collected by mobile phlebotomists. Additional blood draws and questionnaires over an approximately two-month period could optionally be provided by prospective study participants. Before DNA extraction, prospective study blood samples were shipped either frozen or at room temperature.

The sample belongs to a study of blood T cell repertoires in COVID-19 (dated by TCRdb to 2018 to 2021). Regarding the research as a whole: Collaborator samples came from the United States, Italy and Spain and covered acute and convalescent phases of COVID-19. The repertoires were made available in a free public database intended to serve as a resource for research on the immune response to SARS-CoV-2. Samples came from the ongoing ImmuneRACE study (first 160 participants) plus 1,254 subjects from 6 global collaborators. Subjects who had been exposed to COVID-19, were actively infected with it, or had recovered from it provided the deeply sampled blood TCRbeta repertoires that made up the dataset. HLA class I and class II types, where available, came from metadata supplied by the sample provider rather than from assay-based typing. A de-identified subject ID, COVID-19 status, age in years and sex were almost always included in the sample metadata. The prospective study material was composed of cDNA or gDNA derived from T cells, B-cell-depleted T cells, or PBMCs.

Overall study outcomes, separate from this receptor: The quantity of clinical and demographic metadata differed by source and by participant and was supplied without curation.

The source of this sequence is a woman aged 18 to 35 who had recovered from COVID-19. The sample was PBMCs or T cells enriched from blood (not recorded which).

The CDR3 region: CASPGQVGYTF. The sequenced DNA is TGTGCCAGCCCAGGACAGGTTGGCTACACCTTC. The chain was built from TRBV5-8 and TRBJ1-2; TRBD1 matches 7 bases in the middle. Sequences SGHTS (CDR1) and YDEGEE (CDR2) are obtained from the germline V gene. The CDR3 runs 11 residues from the cysteine to the phenylalanine. Just the 33-base CDR3 DNA is kept, in frame starting at base 1. After removal of 7 bases from V and 7 bases from J, the junction retains 4 bases not matched to a gene. Reference TRBV5-8 and TRBJ1-2 genes cover what lies past the CDR3, so the full variable domain is EAGVTQSPTHLIKTRGQQATLRCSPISGHTSVYWYQQALGLGLQFLLWYDEGEERNRGNFPPRFSGRQFPNYSSELNVNALELEDSALYLCASPGQVGYTFGSGTRLTVV.